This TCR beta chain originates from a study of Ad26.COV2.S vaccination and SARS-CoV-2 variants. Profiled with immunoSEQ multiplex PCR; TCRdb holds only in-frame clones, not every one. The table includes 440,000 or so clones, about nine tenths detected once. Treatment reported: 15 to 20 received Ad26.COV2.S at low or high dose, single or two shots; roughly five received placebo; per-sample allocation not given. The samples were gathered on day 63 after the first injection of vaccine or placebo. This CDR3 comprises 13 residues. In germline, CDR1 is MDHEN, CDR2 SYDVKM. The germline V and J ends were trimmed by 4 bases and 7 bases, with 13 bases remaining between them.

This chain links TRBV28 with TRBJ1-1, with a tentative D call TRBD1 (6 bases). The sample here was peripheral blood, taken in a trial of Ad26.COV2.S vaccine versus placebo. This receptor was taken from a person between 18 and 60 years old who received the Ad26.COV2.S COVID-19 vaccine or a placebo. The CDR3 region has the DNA TGTGCCAGCAGTTACCAGGGGAGGCGTGAAGCTTTCTTT. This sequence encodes CASSYQGRREAFF.